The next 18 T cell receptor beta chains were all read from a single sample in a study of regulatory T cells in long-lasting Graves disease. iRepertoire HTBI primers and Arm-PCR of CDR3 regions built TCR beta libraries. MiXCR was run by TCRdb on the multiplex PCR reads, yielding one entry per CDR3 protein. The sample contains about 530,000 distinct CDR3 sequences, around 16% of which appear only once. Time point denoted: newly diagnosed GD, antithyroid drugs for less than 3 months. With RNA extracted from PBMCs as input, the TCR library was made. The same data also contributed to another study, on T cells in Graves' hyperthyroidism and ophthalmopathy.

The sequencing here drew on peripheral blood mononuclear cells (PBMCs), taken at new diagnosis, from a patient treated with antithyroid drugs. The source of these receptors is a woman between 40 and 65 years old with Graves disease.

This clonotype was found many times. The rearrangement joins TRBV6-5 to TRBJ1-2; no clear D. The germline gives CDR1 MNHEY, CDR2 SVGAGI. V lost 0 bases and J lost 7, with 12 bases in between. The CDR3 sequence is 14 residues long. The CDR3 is CASSYSRDFRGYTF. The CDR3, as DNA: TGTGCCAGCAGTTACTCGCGGGATTTCCGTGGCTACACCTTC.

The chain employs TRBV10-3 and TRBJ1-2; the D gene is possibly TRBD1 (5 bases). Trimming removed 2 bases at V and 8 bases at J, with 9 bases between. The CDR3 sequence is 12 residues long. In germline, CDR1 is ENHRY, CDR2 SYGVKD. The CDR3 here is CAISEAGKGYTF. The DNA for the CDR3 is TGTGCCATCAGTGAGGCAGGGAAGGGCTACACCTTC.

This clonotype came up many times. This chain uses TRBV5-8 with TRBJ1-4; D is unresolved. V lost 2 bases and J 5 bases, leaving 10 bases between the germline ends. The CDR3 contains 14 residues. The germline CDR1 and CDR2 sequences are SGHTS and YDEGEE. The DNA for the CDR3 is TGTGCCAGCAGCTTTCAAGGTGGGAATGAAAAACTGTTTTTT. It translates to CASSFQGGNEKLFF.

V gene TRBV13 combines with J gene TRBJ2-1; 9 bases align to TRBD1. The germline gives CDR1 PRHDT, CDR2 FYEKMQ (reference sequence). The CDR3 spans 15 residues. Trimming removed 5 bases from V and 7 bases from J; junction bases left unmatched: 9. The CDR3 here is CASSTGQGLKNEQFF. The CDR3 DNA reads TGTGCCAGCAGCACCGGACAGGGGCTTAAGAATGAGCAGTTCTTC.

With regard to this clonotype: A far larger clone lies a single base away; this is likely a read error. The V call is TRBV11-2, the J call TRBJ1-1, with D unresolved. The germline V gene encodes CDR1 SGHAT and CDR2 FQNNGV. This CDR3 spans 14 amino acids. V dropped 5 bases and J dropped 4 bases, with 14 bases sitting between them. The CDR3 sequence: CASSQWISGTEAFF. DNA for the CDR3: TGTGCCAGCAGCCAATGGATCTCAGGCACTGAAGCTTTCTTT. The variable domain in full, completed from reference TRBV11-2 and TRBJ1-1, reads EAGVAQSPRYKIIEKRQSVAFWCNPISGHATLYWYQQILGQGPKLLIQFQNNGVVDDSQLPKDRFSAERLKGVDSTLKIQPAKLEDSAVYLCASSQWISGTEAFFGQGTRLTVV.

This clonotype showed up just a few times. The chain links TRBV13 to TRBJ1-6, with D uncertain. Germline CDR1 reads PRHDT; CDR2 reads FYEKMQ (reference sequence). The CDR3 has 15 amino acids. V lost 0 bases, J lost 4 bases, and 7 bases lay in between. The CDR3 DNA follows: TGTGCCAGCAGCTTAGGCGCCGGGTATAATTCACCCCTCCACTTT. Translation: CASSLGAGYNSPLHF.

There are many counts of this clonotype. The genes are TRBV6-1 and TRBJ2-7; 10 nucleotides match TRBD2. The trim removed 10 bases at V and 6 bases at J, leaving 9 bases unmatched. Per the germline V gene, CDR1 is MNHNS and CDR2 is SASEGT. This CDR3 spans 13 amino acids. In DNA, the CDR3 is TGTGCCACGCAGCGGGGGGGTCGGGTCGAGCAGTACTTC. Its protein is CATQRGGRVEQYF.

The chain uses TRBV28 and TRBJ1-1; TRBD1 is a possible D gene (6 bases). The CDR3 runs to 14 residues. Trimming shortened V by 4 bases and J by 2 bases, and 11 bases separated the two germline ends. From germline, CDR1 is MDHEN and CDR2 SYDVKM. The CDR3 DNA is TGTGCCAGCAGTTCGGACAGTGGAAACACTGAAGCTTTCTTT. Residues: CASSSDSGNTEAFF.

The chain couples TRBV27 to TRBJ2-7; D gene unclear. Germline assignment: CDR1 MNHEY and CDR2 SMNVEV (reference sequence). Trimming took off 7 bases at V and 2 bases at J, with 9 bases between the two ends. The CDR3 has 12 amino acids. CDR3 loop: CASTDNPYEQYF. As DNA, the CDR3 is TGTGCCAGCACTGACAATCCCTACGAGCAGTACTTC.

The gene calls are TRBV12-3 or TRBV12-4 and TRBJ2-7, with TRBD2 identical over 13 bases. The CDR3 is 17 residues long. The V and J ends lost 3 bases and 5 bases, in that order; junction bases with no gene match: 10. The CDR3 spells CASSLRLAGGLRHEQYF. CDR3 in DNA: TGTGCCAGCAGTTTGCGACTAGCGGGGGGCTTGCGACACGAGCAGTACTTC.

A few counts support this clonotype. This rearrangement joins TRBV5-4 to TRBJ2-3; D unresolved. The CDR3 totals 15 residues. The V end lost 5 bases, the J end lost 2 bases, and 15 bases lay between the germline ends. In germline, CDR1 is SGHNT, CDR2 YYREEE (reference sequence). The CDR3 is CASRIGLADTDTQYF. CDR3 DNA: TGTGCCAGCAGGATTGGATTAGCTGACACAGATACGCAGTATTTT.

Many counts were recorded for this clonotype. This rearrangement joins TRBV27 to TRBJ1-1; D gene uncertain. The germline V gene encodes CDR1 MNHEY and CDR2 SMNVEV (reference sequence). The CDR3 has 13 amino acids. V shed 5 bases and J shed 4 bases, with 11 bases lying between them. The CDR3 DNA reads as TGTGCCAGCAGTCCTTTAGTGGGCACTGAAGCTTTCTTT. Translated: CASSPLVGTEAFF.

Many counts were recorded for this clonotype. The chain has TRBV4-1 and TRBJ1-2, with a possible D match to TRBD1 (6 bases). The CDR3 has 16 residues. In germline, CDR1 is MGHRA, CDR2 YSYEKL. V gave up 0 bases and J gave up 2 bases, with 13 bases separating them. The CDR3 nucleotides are TGCGCCAGCAGCCAAGATAGGGGACATCCGAACTATGGCTACACCTTC. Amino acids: CASSQDRGHPNYGYTF.

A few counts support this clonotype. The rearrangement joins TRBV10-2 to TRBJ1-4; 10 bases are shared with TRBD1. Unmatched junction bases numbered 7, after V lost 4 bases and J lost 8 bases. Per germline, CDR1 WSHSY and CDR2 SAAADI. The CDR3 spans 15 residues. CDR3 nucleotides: TGCGCCAGCAGTGGATCGACAGGGGGCGAAGAAAAACTGTTTTTT. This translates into CASSGSTGGEEKLFF.

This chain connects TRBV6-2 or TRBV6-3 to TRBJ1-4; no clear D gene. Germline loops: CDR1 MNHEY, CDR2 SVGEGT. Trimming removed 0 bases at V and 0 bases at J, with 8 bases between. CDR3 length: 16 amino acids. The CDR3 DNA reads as TGTGCCAGCAGTTACTCCCCAGGAACAACTAATGAAAAACTGTTTTTT. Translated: CASSYSPGTTNEKLFF.

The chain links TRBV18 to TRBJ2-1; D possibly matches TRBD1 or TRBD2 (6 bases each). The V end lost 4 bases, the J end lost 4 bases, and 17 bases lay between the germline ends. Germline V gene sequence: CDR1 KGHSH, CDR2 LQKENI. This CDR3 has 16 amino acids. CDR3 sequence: CASSQEPGGFYNEQFF. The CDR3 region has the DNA TGTGCCAGCTCACAGGAACCCGGGGGCTTTTACAATGAGCAGTTCTTC.

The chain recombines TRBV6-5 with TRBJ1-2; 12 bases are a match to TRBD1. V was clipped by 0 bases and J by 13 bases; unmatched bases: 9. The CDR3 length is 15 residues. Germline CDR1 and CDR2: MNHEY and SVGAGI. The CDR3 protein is CASSYSKGTGGDGTF. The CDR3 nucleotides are TGTGCCAGCAGTTACTCGAAAGGGACAGGGGGCGATGGCACCTTC.

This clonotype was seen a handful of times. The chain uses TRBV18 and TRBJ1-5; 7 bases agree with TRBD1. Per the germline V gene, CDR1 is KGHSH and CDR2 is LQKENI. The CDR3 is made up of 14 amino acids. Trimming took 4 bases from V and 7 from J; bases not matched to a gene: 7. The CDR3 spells CASSHDRVGQPQHF. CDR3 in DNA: TGTGCCAGCTCACACGACAGGGTGGGACAGCCCCAGCATTTT.